The clone carrying this TCR beta chain occurred a few times. Source study methods: How many nucleated cells were present was estimated from reference gene primer amplification. Clones were read by immunoSEQ multiplex PCR, and TCRdb kept only the in-frame ones, dropping some. That table furnishes V, J and clone size, whereas the DNA furnished D and trimming. The table has 60,000 to 85,000 clones, approximately 84% seen once. This entry comes from a study of blood T cell repertoires in COVID-19. Trimming stripped 5 bases from V and 6 bases from J, with 20 bases between. Germline-derived CDR1 and CDR2 are KGHDR and SFDVKD. The CDR3 sequence is 16 residues long.

The chain carries TRBV24-1 and TRBJ2-3, with D maybe TRBD1 (7 bases). Sequencing input: peripheral blood. The sequence was collected from a man in his 60s with COVID-19, enrolled during active disease. CDR3 nucleotides: TGTGCCACCAGTGCCCAAGGAGGGGGCGCGGTTGATACGCAGTATTTT. This translates into CATSAQGGGAVDTQYF.